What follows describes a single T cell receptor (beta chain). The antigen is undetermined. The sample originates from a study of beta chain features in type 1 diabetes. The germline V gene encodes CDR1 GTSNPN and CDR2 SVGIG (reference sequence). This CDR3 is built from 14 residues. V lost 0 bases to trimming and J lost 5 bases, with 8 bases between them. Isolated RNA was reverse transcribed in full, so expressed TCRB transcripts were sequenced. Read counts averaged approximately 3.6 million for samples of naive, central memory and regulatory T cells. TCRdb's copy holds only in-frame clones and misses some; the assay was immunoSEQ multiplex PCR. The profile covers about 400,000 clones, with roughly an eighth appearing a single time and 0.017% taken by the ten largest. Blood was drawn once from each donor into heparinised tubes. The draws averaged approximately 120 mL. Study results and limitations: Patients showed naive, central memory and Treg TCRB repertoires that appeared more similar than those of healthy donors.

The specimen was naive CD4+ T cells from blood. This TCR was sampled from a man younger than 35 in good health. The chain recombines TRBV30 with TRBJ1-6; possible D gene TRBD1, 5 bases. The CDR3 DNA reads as TGTGCCTGGAGTGTACGACAGCATAATTCACCCCTCCACTTT. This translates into CAWSVRQHNSPLHF.